This T cell receptor (beta chain) was profiled in a study of cytomegalovirus exposure and HLA in healthy donors (dated by TCRdb to the late 2010s). For context, the study as a whole: According to an earlier analysis of 550 to 750 of the donors, roughly 180 million T cells yielded approximately 120 million unique TCR beta sequences and roughly 280 Gb of sequence data. An early release covering about 600 HLA-typed donors comprised 300 to 350 gigabases of sequencing data and tens of millions of unique TCR sequences. Among the roughly 400 genotyped donors, 81% belonged to the genetic ancestry cluster associated with self-reported Caucasian donors. The aim of the study was to test whether cataloging public T cell receptors could identify signatures of past pathogen exposure. Using immunosequencing, the study profiled T cell repertoires from fewer than 850 subjects and related those repertoires to cytomegalovirus serostatus. In addition to the first cohort of hundreds of subjects, a separate validation cohort of approximately 110 different subjects was used. High-throughput TCR immunosequencing, statistical association of individual TCRs with disease status, and machine learning were combined to predict cytomegalovirus infection status. A later analysis re-analyzed previously published TCR beta repertoires from 600 to 850 donors and added high-resolution HLA genotyping to study TCR occurrence patterns. Rather than using new phenotypic data, the later analysis identified candidate immune exposures from TCR beta sequences and from how often those sequences occurred across donors. To decide whether each TCR beta V gene segment behaved as functional or pseudogenic, an earlier analysis of approximately 620 of the donors relied on high-throughput TCR beta sequencing. Donor age, sex, ethnicity and CMV serostatus were compiled together with the repertoire data. In a later genetic analysis, genome-wide SNP genotypes for about 55% of the 666 donors were used, and that subset was treated as a discovery cohort. Every repertoire in the discovery cohort had been generated on one and the same sequencing platform. Class I and class II HLA loci were covered by the typing at four-digit resolution. Typing coverage differed by locus: A, B, C, DRB1 and DQB1 were typed in about 620-640 donors, DQA1 in 500 to 550, DPA1 in some 570, and DPB1 in around 490. Several DR-DQ haplotypes were treated as single units for association and clustering because of strong linkage in the cohort. Among almost 400 genotyped donors of the cohort, an average of around 240,000 unique TCR beta nucleotide sequences were sequenced per donor, around 20% of them non-productive.

The library was built by means of the immunoSEQ multiplex PCR assay. For the multiplex PCR, a mixture combining 60 forward primers for TCR Vbeta segments and 13 reverse primers for TCR Jbeta segments was used. The CDR3 region of rearranged TCR beta genes was amplified from genomic DNA by a multiplex PCR assay. On the Illumina HiSeq System, the amplified TCR beta libraries were sequenced as 87-base-pair reads. The study's processing was this. Across the roughly 640 repertoires, a later analysis counted roughly 84 million unique TCR beta chains, roughly 11 million of which were shared by at least two donors. Raw reads were error-corrected and collapsed into unique sequences by a nearest-neighbor algorithm in which closely related sequences were merged to remove PCR and sequencing errors. Alignment of CDR3 sequences to IMGT reference sequences was used to assign V, D and J gene segments. For a sequence to be retained, at least a six-nucleotide match to both a V gene segment and a J gene segment was required. A rearrangement was called productive if the CDR3 had no stop codons and remained in frame with V and J, and every other rearrangement was called non-productive. CDR3 was defined by IMGT convention, running from the second conserved V-encoded cysteine to the conserved J-encoded phenylalanine. In an earlier analysis of some 550 of the donors, sequences lacking an unambiguous match to a single V gene segment were excluded. An earlier analysis of just under 600 of the donors called V segments functional above 56.7% productive rearrangements and segregating when the between-donor standard deviation exceeded 5%. A statistical classification framework was built to diagnose cytomegalovirus status from the catalog of TCR beta chain sequences. In a later analysis, V and J genes were assigned by comparing TCR nucleotide sequences against IMGT/GENE-DB human TR gene sequences. The TCRdist pipeline was used in a later analysis to assign CDR3 sequences and most-parsimonious VDJ recombination scenarios. A later analysis defined each TCR beta chain by its CDR3 amino acid sequence plus V-gene family, and excluded reads lacking a unique V-gene family. To address suspected cross-contamination and a sequencing artifact, a later analysis removed under 600 highly shared, low-generation-probability nucleotide sequences. In a later analysis, a clonal expansion index for each public chain was calculated from normalized within-repertoire ranks of inferred template counts. In a later analysis, generation probabilities were computed with a VDJ recombination model fitted to out-of-frame rearrangements, and the resulting probabilities were checked against IGoR. A later analysis scored TCR-TCR, TCR-HLA and TCR-CMV co-occurrence with hypergeometric tests, applying a repertoire-size bias correction to TCR pairs. A later analysis estimated false discovery rates by permuting HLA or CMV assignments 20 times. A later analysis grouped co-occurring TCRs with DBSCAN, adding TCRdist sequence similarity when clustering within HLA-allele-positive subsets. Co-occurrence clustering excluded repertoires with fewer than 30,000 or more than 120,000 public chains, plus five with anomalous nucleotide sharing. This is the immuneACCESS table as TCRdb keeps it, with only in-frame sequences that have V and J called. A part of the clones is gone; compared with another copy, unresolved V genes explain less than half, and the rest is unexplained. The D gene and trimming were derived from the DNA, and the V and J assignments and clone size from that table. The sample table holds under 200,000 clones, of which roughly 79% were seen once. Over 12% of the sample is taken by the ten largest.

The cohort was made up of several hundred healthy bone marrow donors. At the time of sampling, every cohort member was nominally healthy, though immune exposures that went unrecorded were likely present. The donor was CMV seropositive and belonged to the group of around 300 seropositive cohort members. Each donor provided a peripheral blood sample, and peripheral blood mononuclear cells were used for TCR beta sequencing. The Qiagen DNeasy Blood Extraction Kit was used to extract genomic DNA from the blood cell samples. A word on this clone: This receptor's antigen is unknown. Qualities for individual bases were not recorded, and no much larger clone is one base off.

What the study reported, not specific to this receptor: An earlier analysis of several hundred of the donors showed that most TCR beta V segments appeared in productive rearrangements either about 87% or about 30% of the time, which broadly matched IMGT annotations. The study listed approximately 150 TCR beta chains as associated with cytomegalovirus. When HLA alleles, especially DR and DQ, strongly co-occurred, TCR associations were difficult to assign to individual alleles. In a later analysis, some 18,000 TCR beta sequences were associated with specific HLA alleles at a false discovery rate of 0.05. It was suggested by the authors that the approach could potentially be generalized to other disease states and immunological phenotypes. Immune exposure information for the cohort was limited to CMV serostatus. A group of highly shared sequence variants was considered likely to be a technical artifact of the sequencing pipeline. Roughly uniform sequencing depth across donors was assumed in presence/absence analyses, although this assumption may not hold. A later analysis found that TCR association rates varied across HLA loci, with DRB1 alleles showing the most associated TCRs and HLA-C alleles the fewest. Compared with the roughly 600-donor mean, donors in an Asian-associated ancestry cluster had fewer N-insertions in productive TCRs, according to a later genetic analysis. Because the 87-base-pair reads could not distinguish some IMGT-functional V segments, including TRBV6-2 and TRBV6-3, those segments were excluded. In a later genetic analysis, a missense DCLRE1C variant was associated with V-gene and J-gene trimming of TCR beta chains, and the association was replicated in an independent cohort. A further reported finding was that TCR beta sequences accurately predicted the HLA-A and HLA-B alleles for most subjects in the first cohort. The classifier was reported to diagnose cytomegalovirus status with high specificity and sensitivity in both the original and validation cohorts. A later analysis found that most CMV-associated TCR beta chains appeared HLA-restricted, with HLA associations seemingly driven largely by CMV exposure. Linkage disequilibrium might explain the correlated functional status among segregating V segments, but an unknown experimental factor could not be ruled out. A few of the identified cytomegalovirus-associated TCR beta chains were confirmed in vitro to be specific for cytomegalovirus antigens. A later analysis found that HLA-associated TCR beta chains were more clonally expanded and had lower generation probabilities than equally common non-associated chains. Several of the top co-occurrence clusters appeared to be linked to parvovirus B19, influenza, CMV and Epstein-Barr virus, according to a later analysis. Most TCR sequences were observed very rarely across donors, whereas some public TCRs were present in many individuals. HLA typing was unavailable for some donors at each locus, so association tests used only the typed subset. Only TCR beta chains were sequenced in this cohort, and the absence of alpha or paired-chain data limited detectable features. Because counts were too low, roughly 17 rarely observed V segments, including chromosome 9 orphons, were left out of the earlier analysis of approximately 500 of the donors.

Per the germline V gene, SGHTS is the CDR1 and YDEGEE is the CDR2. The CDR3, from cysteine to valine, totals 14 residues. The sequence is cut down to CDR3 DNA, 42 bases in frame from base 1. V is cut by 3 bases and J by 5 bases, and the space between the germline ends is 15 bases. The rearrangement combines TRBV5-8 with TRBJ2-7, with TRBD1 tentatively as D gene (6 bases match). The TCR originated in a man aged 45-65 years in good health and CMV-seropositive. Material for sequencing was PBMCs. The bases are TGTGCCAGCAGCTCCTGGCAGGGGATAAACGAGCAGTACGTC. It translates to CASSSWQGINEQYV.